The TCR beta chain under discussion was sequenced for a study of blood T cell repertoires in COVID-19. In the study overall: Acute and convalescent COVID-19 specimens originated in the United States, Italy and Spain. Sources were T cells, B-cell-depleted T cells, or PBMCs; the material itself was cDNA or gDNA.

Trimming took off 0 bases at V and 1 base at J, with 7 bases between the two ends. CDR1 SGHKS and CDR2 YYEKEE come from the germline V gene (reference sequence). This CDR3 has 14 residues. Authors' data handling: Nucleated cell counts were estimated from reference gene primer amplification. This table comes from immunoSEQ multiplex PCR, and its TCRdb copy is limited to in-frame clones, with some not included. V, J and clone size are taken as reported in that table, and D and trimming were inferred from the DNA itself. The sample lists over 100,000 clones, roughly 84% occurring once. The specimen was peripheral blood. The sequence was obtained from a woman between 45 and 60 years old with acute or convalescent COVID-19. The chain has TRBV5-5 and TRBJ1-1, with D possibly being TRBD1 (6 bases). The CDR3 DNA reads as TGTGCCAGCAGCTTGGGGACAGAGAACACTGAAGCTTTCTTT. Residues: CASSLGTENTEAFF.